This T cell receptor (beta chain) was profiled in a study of breast tumors, draining lymph nodes, adjacent tissues. Study-level points and caveats: Tumor and nontumor repertoires were significantly more similar in luminal-like than in basal-like breast cancer. Tumor TCR diversity was below lymph nodes but above nontumor tissue. Data only fit, rather than demonstrated, lymph node origin of most tumor T cells.

This clonotype appeared many times. No antigen is known for it. The germline gene is not matched at one end of the junction; a read error may be the cause. Breast cancer patients provided tissue from their axillary draining lymph nodes. MiXCR was run by TCRdb on the multiplex PCR reads, yielding one entry per CDR3 protein. This sample has 150,000 to 200,000 distinct CDR3 sequences, with 25% to 40% found just once. This CDR3 spans 15 amino acids. Germline-derived CDR1 and CDR2 are LNHDA and SQIVND (reference sequence). The receptor was isolated from a female donor with breast cancer. Some clones in this sample may be carry-over from other donors' samples. The chain links TRBV19 to TRBJ2-7; 7 bases map to TRBD1. Source material: axillary lymph node tissue. DNA of the CDR3: TGTGCCGGTAGTACCTCGGGACAGAGCTCCTACGAGCAGTACTTC. Protein product: CAGSTSGQSSYEQYF.